Here is one TCR beta chain with its context. The clone's antigen remains unknown. No base-level quality is on record; no much larger clone is a single base apart. The data stem from a study of OX40 agonist ivuxolimab in advanced cancers. Some background on the complete study: Ivuxolimab was a fully human IgG2 agonistic monoclonal antibody targeting the costimulatory receptor OX40 (CD134). Intravenous ivuxolimab was administered to patients every 2 weeks at six dose levels: 0.01, 0.1, 0.3, 1.5, 3 and 10 mg/kg. Among the roughly 54 dose-escalation patients, some 20 had hepatocellular carcinoma, 15 melanoma, 9 renal cell carcinoma and 9 head and neck cancer. The dose-escalation cohort was roughly 87% male with a mean age of approximately 60 years, ranging from about 20 to 85. Patients were allowed to have had prior anti-PD-1, anti-PD-L1 or anti-CTLA-4 therapy, and approximately 37% of the dose-escalation patients had been treated with checkpoint inhibitors. Three dose-escalation patients achieved partial responses, one with hepatocellular carcinoma and two with cutaneous melanoma. The purpose of peripheral TCRbeta sequencing was to test whether ivuxolimab changed TCR sequence diversity and led to clonal T-cell expansion. The paper describes the monotherapy dose-escalation part (N of about 54 patients) of the phase I trial of ivuxolimab. Overall study outcomes, separate from this receptor: The antigen specificity of the clonally expanded peripheral T cells was not determined. After ivuxolimab, more expanded clones were found on average in CD8+ T cells than in CD4+ T cells. At doses of 0.1 to 3.0 mg/kg, clonal expansion of both CD4+ and CD8+ blood T cells was observed from baseline to week 6. Low levels of normalized T-cell clonal expansion were also shown by some nonresponding patients. In partial responders in the 0.1-3.0 mg/kg groups, normalized peripheral clonal expansion was found to be among the lowest, especially among CD8+ T cells.

The trial excluded patients who had a history of autoimmune disease or who were on systemic immunosuppression. Peripheral blood for TCR sequencing was drawn from every dose cohort at baseline, at cycle 4 day 1 and at cycle 7 day 1. The samples were drawn from a first-in-human, open-label, multicenter phase I dose-escalation trial of ivuxolimab. Adults with locally advanced or metastatic head and neck squamous cell, hepatocellular, melanoma or renal cell carcinoma were enrolled in the trial. CD4+ and CD8+ T cells were sorted separately from peripheral blood before TCR sequencing. The germline V gene supplies CDR1 SGHRS and CDR2 YFSETQ. Inclusive of the bounding cysteine and phenylalanine, the CDR3 is 14 residues long. Only CDR3 DNA remains: 42 bases, in frame from the first base. V is pared back by 6 bases and J by 7 bases, with 16 bases lying between the germline termini. Genomic DNA was isolated from the sorted cells so that the TCRbeta CDR3 region could be sequenced. The immunoSEQ Assay was used for sequencing of TCRbeta CDR3 regions. TCRdb limited this immuneACCESS table to in-frame rearrangements with V and J called. A share of clones is missing; checked studies link under half to unresolved V genes, and the rest is unexplained. The sample contains more than 50,000 clones, about nine tenths of them found a single time. The top ten clonotypes cover around 1.9% of the sample.

The chain couples TRBV5-1 to TRBJ1-4; a weak D assignment points to TRBD1 (5 bases agree). The input for sequencing was CD4+ or CD8+ T cells sorted from blood, taken in a trial of the OX40 agonist ivuxolimab. The clonotype originates from an adult with an advanced solid tumor such as melanoma, head and neck, liver or kidney cancer. The CDR3 is CASKVAGNAEKLFF. Here is the DNA: TGCGCCAGCAAAGTCGCAGGGAACGCTGAAAAACTGTTTTTT.